The sequence of this TCR beta chain was determined in a study of regulatory T cells in long-lasting Graves disease. Points from the study as a whole: Patients with persistent disease showed a bias toward TRBV28, TRBJ1-2 and TRBJ2-5. Sample size was small, which may have lowered accuracy.

V gave up 6 bases and J gave up 3 bases, with 15 bases separating them. This CDR3 is 15 amino acids long. CDR1 and CDR2 (germline): MDHEN, SYDVKM. This clonotype was detected many times. What it binds is unknown. Investigators prepared the TCR beta libraries by applying iRepertoire HTBI primers and Arm-PCR of CDR3 regions. Using its own MiXCR run on the multiplex PCR reads, TCRdb lists one record per CDR3 protein. The sample has 250,000 to 300,000 distinct CDR3 sequences, roughly 21% seen once. Time point defined: persistent/refractory GD, antithyroid drugs over 5 years with positive TRAb. Extracted RNA from PBMCs served as the source of the TCR library.

The receptor's source is a female donor with Graves disease. The sample here was peripheral blood mononuclear cells (PBMCs), taken when the disease was refractory, from a patient treated with antithyroid drugs. The V call is TRBV28, the J call TRBJ1-5; D may be TRBD1 (6 bases). In DNA, the CDR3 is TGTGCCAGCAGCACCGCAGGGGCTAACAATCAGCCCCAGCATTTT. Its protein product is CASSTAGANNQPQHF.